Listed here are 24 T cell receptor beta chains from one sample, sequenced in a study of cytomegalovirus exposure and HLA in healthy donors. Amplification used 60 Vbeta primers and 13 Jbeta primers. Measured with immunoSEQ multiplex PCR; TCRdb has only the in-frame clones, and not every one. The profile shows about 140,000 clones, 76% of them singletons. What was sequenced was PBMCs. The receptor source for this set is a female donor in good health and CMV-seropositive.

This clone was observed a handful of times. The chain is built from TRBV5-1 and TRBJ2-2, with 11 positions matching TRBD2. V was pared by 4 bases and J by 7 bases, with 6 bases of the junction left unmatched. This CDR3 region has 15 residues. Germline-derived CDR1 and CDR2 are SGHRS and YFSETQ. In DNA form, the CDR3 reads TGCGCCAGCAGCGGACTAGCGGGTGAGGGCGGGGAGCTGTTTTTT. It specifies CASSGLAGEGGELFF.

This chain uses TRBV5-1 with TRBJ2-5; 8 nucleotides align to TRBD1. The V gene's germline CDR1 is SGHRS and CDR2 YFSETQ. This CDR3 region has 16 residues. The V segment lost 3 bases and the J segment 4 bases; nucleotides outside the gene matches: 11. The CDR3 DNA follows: TGCGCCAGCAGCTCGACCGGGACAGGACTCGGAGAGACCCAGTACTTC. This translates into CASSSTGTGLGETQYF.

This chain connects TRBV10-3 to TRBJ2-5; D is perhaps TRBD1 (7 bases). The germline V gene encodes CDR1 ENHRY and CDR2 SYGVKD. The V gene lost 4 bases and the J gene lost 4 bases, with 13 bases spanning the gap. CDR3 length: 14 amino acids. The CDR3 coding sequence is TGTGCCATCAGTGGGCAGGGGGGCGGAGAGACCCAGTACTTC. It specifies CAISGQGGGETQYF.

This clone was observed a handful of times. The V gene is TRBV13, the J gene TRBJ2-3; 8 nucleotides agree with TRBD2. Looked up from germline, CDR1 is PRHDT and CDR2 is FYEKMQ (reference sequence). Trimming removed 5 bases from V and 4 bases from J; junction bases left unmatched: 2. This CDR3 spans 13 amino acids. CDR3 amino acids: CASSPGGSDTQYF. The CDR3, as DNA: TGTGCCAGCAGCCCGGGAGGGTCAGATACGCAGTATTTT.

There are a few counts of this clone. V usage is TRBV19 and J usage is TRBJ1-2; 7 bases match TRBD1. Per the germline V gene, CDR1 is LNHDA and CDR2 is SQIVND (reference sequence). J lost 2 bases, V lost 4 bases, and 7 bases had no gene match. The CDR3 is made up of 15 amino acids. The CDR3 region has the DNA TGTGCCAGTAGTACCGACAGGGTAGGGAACTATGGCTACACCTTC. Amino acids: CASSTDRVGNYGYTF.

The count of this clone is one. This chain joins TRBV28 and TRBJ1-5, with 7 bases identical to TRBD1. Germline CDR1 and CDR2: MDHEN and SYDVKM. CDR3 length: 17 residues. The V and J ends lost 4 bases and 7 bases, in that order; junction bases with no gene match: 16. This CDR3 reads CASSSARQRQGLQPQHF. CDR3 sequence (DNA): TGTGCCAGCAGTTCCGCCCGACAAAGACAGGGTTTACAGCCCCAGCATTTT.

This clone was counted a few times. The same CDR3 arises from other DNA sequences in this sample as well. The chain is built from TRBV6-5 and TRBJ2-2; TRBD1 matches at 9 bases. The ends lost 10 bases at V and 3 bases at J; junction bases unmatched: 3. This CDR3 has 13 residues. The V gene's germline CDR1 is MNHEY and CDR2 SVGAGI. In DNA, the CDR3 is TGTGCCACACAGGGGGCGCACACCGGGGAGCTGTTTTTT. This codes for CATQGAHTGELFF.

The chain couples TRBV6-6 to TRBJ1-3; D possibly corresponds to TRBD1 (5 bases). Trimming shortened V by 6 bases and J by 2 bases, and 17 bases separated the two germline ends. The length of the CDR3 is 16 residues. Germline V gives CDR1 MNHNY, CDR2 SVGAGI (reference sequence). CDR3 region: CASRSGGVLTGNTIYF. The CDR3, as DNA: TGTGCCAGCAGAAGTGGGGGGGTATTGACTGGAAACACCATATATTTT.

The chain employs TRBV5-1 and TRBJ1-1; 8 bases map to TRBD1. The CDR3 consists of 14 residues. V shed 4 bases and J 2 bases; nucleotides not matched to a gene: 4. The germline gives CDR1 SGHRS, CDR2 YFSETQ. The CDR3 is CASSPTGVNTEAFF. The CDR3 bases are TGCGCCAGCAGCCCGACAGGGGTAAACACTGAAGCTTTCTTT.

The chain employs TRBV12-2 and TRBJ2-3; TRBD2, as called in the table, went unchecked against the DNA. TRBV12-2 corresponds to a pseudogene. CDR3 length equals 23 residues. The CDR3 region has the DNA TGTGCAAGTCGCCCCCGCGAGGGCGTGGTTGACCAAAAAGAATGCGAACACACAGATACGCAGTATTTT. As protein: CASRPREGVVDQKECEHTDTQYF.

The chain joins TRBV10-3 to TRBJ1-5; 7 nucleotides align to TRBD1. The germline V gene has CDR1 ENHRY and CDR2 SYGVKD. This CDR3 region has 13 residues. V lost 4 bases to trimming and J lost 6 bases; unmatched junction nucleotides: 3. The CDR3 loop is CAISADRVQPQHF. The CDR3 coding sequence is TGTGCCATCAGTGCCGACAGGGTTCAGCCCCAGCATTTT.

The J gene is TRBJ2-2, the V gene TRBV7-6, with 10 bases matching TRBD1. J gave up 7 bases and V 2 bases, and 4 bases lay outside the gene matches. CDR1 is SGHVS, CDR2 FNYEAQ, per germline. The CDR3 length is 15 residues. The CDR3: CASSLMGQGHGELFF. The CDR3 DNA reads TGTGCCAGCAGCTTAATGGGACAGGGGCACGGGGAGCTGTTTTTT.

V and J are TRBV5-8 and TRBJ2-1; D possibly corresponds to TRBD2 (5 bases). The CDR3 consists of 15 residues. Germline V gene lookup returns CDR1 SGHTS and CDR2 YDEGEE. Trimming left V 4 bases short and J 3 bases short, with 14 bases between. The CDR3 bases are TGTGCCAGCAGCCCCGGAGGTAGCCGCTACAATGAGCAGTTCTTC. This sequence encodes CASSPGGSRYNEQFF.

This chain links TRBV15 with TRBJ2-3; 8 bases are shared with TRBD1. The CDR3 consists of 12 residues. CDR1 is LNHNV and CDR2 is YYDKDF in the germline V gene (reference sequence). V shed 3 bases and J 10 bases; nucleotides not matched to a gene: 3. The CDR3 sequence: CATSRVQGAQYF. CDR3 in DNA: TGTGCCACCAGCAGGGTACAGGGGGCGCAGTATTTT.

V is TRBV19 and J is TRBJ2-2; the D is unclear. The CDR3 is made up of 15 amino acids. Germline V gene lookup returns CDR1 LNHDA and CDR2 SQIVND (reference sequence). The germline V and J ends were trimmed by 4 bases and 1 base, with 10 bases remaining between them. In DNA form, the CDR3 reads TGTGCCAGTAGTACGGTGTACCAGAACACCGGGGAGCTGTTTTTT. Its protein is CASSTVYQNTGELFF.

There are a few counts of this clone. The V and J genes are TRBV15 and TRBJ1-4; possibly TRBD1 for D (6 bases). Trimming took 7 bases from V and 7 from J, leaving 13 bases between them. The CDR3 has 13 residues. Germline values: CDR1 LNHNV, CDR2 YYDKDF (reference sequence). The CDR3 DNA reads TGTGCCACCAAGCGGGACACTCTTGAAAAACTGTTTTTT. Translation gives CATKRDTLEKLFF.

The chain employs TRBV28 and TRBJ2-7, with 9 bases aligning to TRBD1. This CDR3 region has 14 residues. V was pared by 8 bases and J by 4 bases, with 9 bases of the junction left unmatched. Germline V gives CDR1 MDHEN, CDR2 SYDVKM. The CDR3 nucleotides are TGTGCCAGCGTGGGGGAGGACAGGGGTTACGAGCAGTACTTC. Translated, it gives CASVGEDRGYEQYF. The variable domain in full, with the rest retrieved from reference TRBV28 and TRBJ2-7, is DVKVTQSSRYLVKRTGEKVFLECVQDMDHENMFWYRQDPGLGLRLIYFSYDVKMKEKGDIPEGYSVSREKKERFSLILESASTNQTSMYLCASVGEDRGYEQYFGPGTRLTVT.

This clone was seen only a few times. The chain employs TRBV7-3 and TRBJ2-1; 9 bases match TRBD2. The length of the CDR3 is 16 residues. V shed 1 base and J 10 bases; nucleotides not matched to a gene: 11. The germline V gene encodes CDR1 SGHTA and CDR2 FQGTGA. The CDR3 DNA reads TGTGCCAGCAGCTTAAATTCGCCAGCGGGGGGCGGGGAGCAGTTCTTC. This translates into CASSLNSPAGGGEQFF.

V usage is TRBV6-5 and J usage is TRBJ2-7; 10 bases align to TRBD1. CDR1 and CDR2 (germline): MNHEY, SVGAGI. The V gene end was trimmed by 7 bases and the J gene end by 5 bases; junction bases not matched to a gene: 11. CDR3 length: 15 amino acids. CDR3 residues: CASTPAGQGLNEQYF. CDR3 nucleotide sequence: TGTGCCAGCACCCCGGCGGGACAGGGGCTCAACGAGCAGTACTTC.

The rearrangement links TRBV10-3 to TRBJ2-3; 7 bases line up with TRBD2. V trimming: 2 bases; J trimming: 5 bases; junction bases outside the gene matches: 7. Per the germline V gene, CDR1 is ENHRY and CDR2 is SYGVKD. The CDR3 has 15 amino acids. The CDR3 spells CAISETGGLGDTQYF. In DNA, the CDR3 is TGTGCCATCAGTGAGACGGGGGGTCTTGGAGATACGCAGTATTTT.

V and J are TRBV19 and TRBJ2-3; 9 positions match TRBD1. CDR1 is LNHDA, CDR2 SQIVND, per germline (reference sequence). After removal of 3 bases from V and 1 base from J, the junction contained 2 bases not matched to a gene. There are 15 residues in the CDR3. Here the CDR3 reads CASSIRDRGTDTQYF. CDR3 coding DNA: TGTGCCAGTAGTATCAGGGACAGGGGCACAGATACGCAGTATTTT.

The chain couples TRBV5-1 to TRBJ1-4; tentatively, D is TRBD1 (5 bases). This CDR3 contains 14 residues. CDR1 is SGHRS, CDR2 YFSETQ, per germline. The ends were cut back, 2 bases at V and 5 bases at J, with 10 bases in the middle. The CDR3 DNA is TGCGCCAGCAGCTTCGGCAGGGTGAATGAAAAACTGTTTTTT. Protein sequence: CASSFGRVNEKLFF. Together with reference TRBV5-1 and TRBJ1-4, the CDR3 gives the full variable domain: KAGVTQTPRYLIKTRGQQVTLSCSPISGHRSVSWYQQTPGQGLQFLFEYFSETQRNKGNFPGRFSGRQFSNSRSEMNVSTLELGDSALYLCASSFGRVNEKLFFGSGTQLSVL.

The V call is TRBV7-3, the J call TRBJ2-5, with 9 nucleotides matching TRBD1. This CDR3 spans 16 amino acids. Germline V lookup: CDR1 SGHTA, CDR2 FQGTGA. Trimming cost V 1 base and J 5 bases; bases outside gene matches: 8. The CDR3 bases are TGTGCCAGCAGCTTAAGAACAGGGGGCGGTTCGGAGACCCAGTACTTC. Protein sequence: CASSLRTGGGSETQYF.

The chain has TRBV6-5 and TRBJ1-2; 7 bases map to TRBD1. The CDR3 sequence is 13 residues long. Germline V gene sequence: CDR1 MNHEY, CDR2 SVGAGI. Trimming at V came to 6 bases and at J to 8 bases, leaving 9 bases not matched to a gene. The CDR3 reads CASRPTGERGYTF. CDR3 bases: TGTGCCAGCAGACCTACAGGGGAAAGGGGCTACACCTTC.